The 20 T cell receptor beta chains in this list originate from one sample, sequenced in a study of blood T cell repertoires in COVID-19. Assay used: immunoSEQ multiplex PCR; TCRdb lists only in-frame clones, some missing. The profile covers 250,000 to 350,000 clones, with roughly 89% appearing a single time and around 9.3% taken by the ten largest. Material for sequencing was PBMCs or T cells enriched from blood (not recorded which). The receptors were sampled from a woman aged 18-29 years who had recovered from COVID-19.

The chain uses TRBV2 and TRBJ2-1; 13 bases align to TRBD2. J lost 9 bases, V lost 0 bases, and 2 bases had no gene match. This CDR3 comprises 15 residues. Germline values: CDR1 SNHLY, CDR2 FYNNEI. CDR3 residues: CASSEALAGGPEQFF. The DNA of the CDR3 is TGTGCCAGCAGTGAAGCACTAGCGGGGGGGCCTGAGCAGTTCTTC.

A single count supports this clone. Germline is not matched at one junction end, which may reflect a read error. The rearrangement uses TRBV28 and TRBJ2-1; 14 bases line up with TRBD2. The CDR3 runs 13 residues. Germline CDR1 reads MDHEN; CDR2 reads SYDVKM. CDR3 region: CASRGLAGGLDIF. Written as DNA, the CDR3 is TGTGCCAGCAGAGGACTAGCGGGAGGTCTAGATATCTTC.

This chain uses TRBV5-4 with TRBJ2-1; 14 bases map to TRBD2. The trim removed 6 bases at V and 12 bases at J, leaving 5 bases unmatched. Looked up from germline, CDR1 is SGHNT and CDR2 is YYREEE (reference sequence). CDR3 size: 13 residues. In nucleotides, the CDR3 is TGTGCCAGCAAGACTAGCGGGGGGGCTGGGCAGTTCTTC. It encodes CASKTSGGAGQFF.

V usage is TRBV27 and J usage is TRBJ1-5; weak D call: TRBD1 (6 bases). This CDR3 spans 14 amino acids. V shed 6 bases and J shed 9 bases, with 18 bases lying between them. The germline V gene has CDR1 MNHEY and CDR2 SMNVEV (reference sequence). The CDR3: CASSPNRDTSPQHF. The CDR3 region has the DNA TGTGCCAGCAGCCCTAACCGGGACACCTCGCCCCAGCATTTT.

This chain joins TRBV2 and TRBJ2-7; D call uncertain. Per germline, CDR1 SNHLY and CDR2 FYNNEI. This CDR3 has 11 amino acids. Trimming took 6 bases from V and 3 from J, leaving 6 bases between them. DNA for the CDR3: TGTGCCAGCAGATACTTCTACGAGCAGTACTTC. Translated, it gives CASRYFYEQYF.

This clone was counted a few times. The germline gene is not matched at one end of the junction; a read error may be the cause. The V call is TRBV7-2, the J call TRBJ2-1, with D perhaps TRBD2 (6 bases). CDR3 length: 13 amino acids. The germline V gene encodes CDR1 SGHTA and CDR2 FQGNSA. CDR3 DNA sequence: TGTGCCAGCAGCCCTAACCGGGACTCCTACGTTCTCTTC. Translation gives CASSPNRDSYVLF. The full variable domain, with the rest looked up from reference TRBV7-2 and TRBJ2-1, is GAGVSQSPSNKVTEKGKDVELRCDPISGHTALYWYRQSLGQGLEFLIYFQGNSAPDKSGLPSDRFSAERTGGSVSTLTIQRTQQEDSAVYLCASSPNRDSYVLFGPGTRLTVL.

This clone was seen just once. The rearrangement uses TRBV2 and TRBJ1-6, with TRBD1 identical over 8 bases. This CDR3 has 14 residues. Germline V gene sequence: CDR1 SNHLY, CDR2 FYNNEI. Unmatched junction bases numbered 4, after V lost 2 bases and J lost 10 bases. The CDR3 protein is CASSELQGVSPLHF. CDR3 in DNA: TGTGCCAGCAGTGAATTACAGGGGGTGTCACCCCTCCACTTT.

V usage is TRBV4-3 and J usage is TRBJ2-3; 9 nucleotides match TRBD2. The V and J ends lost 0 bases and 0 bases, in that order; junction bases with no gene match: 10. The CDR3 runs to 19 residues. CDR1 and CDR2 (germline): LGHNA, YSLEER. In nucleotides, the CDR3 is TGCGCCAGCAGCCAAGAGTCAGCGGGGGGCTCGTCTAGCACAGATACGCAGTATTTT. Protein sequence: CASSQESAGGSSSTDTQYF.

J is TRBJ2-3 and V is TRBV11-2, with 8 bases lining up with TRBD2. The junction had 16 bases not matched to a gene; V was cut back by 5 bases and J by 0 bases. The CDR3 length is 19 residues. The germline CDR1 and CDR2 sequences are SGHAT and FQNNGV. CDR3 protein: CASSPILVFGGGSTDTQYF. DNA for the CDR3: TGTGCCAGCAGCCCGATATTAGTGTTCGGGGGGGGGAGCACAGATACGCAGTATTTT.

The chain recombines TRBV9 with TRBJ1-2, with D perhaps matching TRBD1 (5 bases). The length of the CDR3 is 15 residues. Looked up from germline, CDR1 is SGDLS and CDR2 is YYNGEE. Between the trimmed V and J ends, which lost 1 base and 3 bases, there was a span of 13 bases. CDR3 sequence (DNA): TGTGCCAGCAGCGTATCGGCAGGGCAGCACTATGGCTACACCTTC. Translated, it gives CASSVSAGQHYGYTF.

The genes are TRBV19 and TRBJ1-2, with a possible D match to TRBD1 (5 bases). The V gene lost 3 bases and the J gene lost 1 base, with 12 bases spanning the gap. This CDR3 has 15 residues. The germline CDR1 and CDR2 sequences are LNHDA and SQIVND (reference sequence). The CDR3 is CASSMSSGLNYGYTF. In DNA, the CDR3 is TGTGCCAGTAGTATGTCGTCAGGGCTTAACTATGGCTACACCTTC.

The J gene is TRBJ1-1, the V gene TRBV6-6; D is perhaps TRBD1 (6 bases). Germline V gene lookup returns CDR1 MNHNY and CDR2 SVGAGI (reference sequence). With 7 bases removed from V and 3 bases from J, the gap between germline ends came to 12 bases. CDR3 length: 13 amino acids. CDR3: CASTEDRDTEAFF. The CDR3 nucleotides are TGTGCCAGCACCGAGGACAGAGACACTGAAGCTTTCTTT.

The rearrangement links TRBV5-5 to TRBJ1-1, with a tentative D call TRBD1 (5 bases). Trimming removed 2 bases from V and 4 bases from J, with 12 bases in between. This CDR3 is 14 amino acids long. Germline CDR1 reads SGHKS; CDR2 reads YYEKEE (reference sequence). The chain's CDR3 is CASSLPGGITEAFF. For the CDR3, the DNA is TGTGCCAGCAGCTTACCGGGGGGTATCACTGAAGCTTTCTTT.

This clone was seen only a few times. The chain uses TRBV7-9 and TRBJ2-1; 9 nucleotides line up with TRBD2. The CDR3 is 14 residues long. From germline, CDR1 is SEHNR and CDR2 FQNEAQ (reference sequence). V trimming: 5 bases; J trimming: 15 bases; junction bases outside the gene matches: 14. This chain's CDR3 is CASSRPERGAWAFF. The CDR3 DNA reads TGTGCCAGCAGCCGCCCAGAGCGGGGGGCCTGGGCGTTCTTC. The variable domain in full, with the rest retrieved from reference TRBV7-9 and TRBJ2-1, is DTGVSQNPRHKITKRGQNVTFRCDPISEHNRLYWYRQTLGQGPEFLTYFQNEAQLEKSRLLSDRFSAERPKGSFSTLEIQRTEQGDSAMYLCASSRPERGAWAFFGPGTRLTVL.

V is TRBV5-4 and J is TRBJ2-2; D unresolved. CDR3 length: 14 residues. CDR1 and CDR2 (germline): SGHNT, YYREEE (reference sequence). V was cut by 2 bases and J by 6 bases, with 11 bases left in between. The DNA of the CDR3 is TGTGCCAGCAGCTTTATTCCGGGTGCCGGGGAGCTGTTTTTT. Its translation is CASSFIPGAGELFF.

The J gene is TRBJ1-2, the V gene TRBV28; D is perhaps TRBD1 (6 bases). The CDR3 consists of 16 residues. The V gene lost 6 bases and the J gene lost 4 bases, with 21 bases spanning the gap. Germline lookup yields CDR1 MDHEN and CDR2 SYDVKM. The CDR3 nucleotides are TGTGCCAGCAGGTCATATCGGACAGCTACTAGCTATGGCTACACCTTC. It specifies CASRSYRTATSYGYTF.

This chain connects TRBV4-3 to TRBJ1-1; TRBD1 matches at 8 bases. The ends lost 0 bases at V and 8 bases at J; junction bases unmatched: 5. This CDR3 has 14 amino acids. Germline values: CDR1 LGHNA, CDR2 YSLEER. CDR3 DNA: TGCGCCAGCAGCCAAGATCCTGGACAGGGCGAAGCTTTCTTT. It yields the protein CASSQDPGQGEAFF.

The rearrangement joins TRBV5-4 to TRBJ1-6; 7 positions agree with TRBD1. With V trimmed by 3 bases and J by 6 bases, 3 bases remained unmatched. The CDR3 has 14 amino acids. CDR1 is SGHNT and CDR2 is YYREEE in the germline V gene (reference sequence). The CDR3: CASSYRDSNSPLHF. CDR3 coding DNA: TGTGCCAGCAGCTACCGGGACAGTAATTCACCCCTCCACTTT.

This rearrangement joins TRBV4-3 to TRBJ1-4; perhaps TRBD1 as D (6 bases). Germline V gene data show CDR1 as LGHNA and CDR2 as YSLEER. Trimming pared 2 bases from V and 8 bases from J, leaving 12 bases between. This CDR3 has 14 amino acids. The CDR3 region has the DNA TGCGCCAGCAGCCAAAAACAGGGCGGCGAAAAACTGTTTTTT. It encodes CASSQKQGGEKLFF.

This clone was counted a single time. J is TRBJ1-1 and V is TRBV28, with D possibly being TRBD1 (5 bases). The CDR3 extends over 13 amino acids. V lost 6 bases to trimming and J lost 11 bases, with 19 bases between them. Per the germline V gene, CDR1 is MDHEN and CDR2 is SYDVKM. The CDR3 here is CASSPLFRVRAFF. In DNA form, the CDR3 reads TGTGCCAGCAGCCCCCTTTTCAGGGTAAGGGCTTTCTTT.